The 32 T cell receptor beta chains below all came from one sample that was sequenced in a study of radiotherapy plus CTLA-4 blockade in lung cancer. Clones were sequenced by immunoSEQ multiplex PCR, and TCRdb holds only the in-frame ones, with some missing. Altogether about 82,000 clones are present, more than 70% being singletons, with the ten largest covering 11% to 15%. The material sequenced was peripheral blood, taken from a patient treated with radiotherapy plus ipilimumab. These receptors came from a human donor with non-small cell lung cancer that progressed on radiotherapy plus ipilimumab.

The chain couples TRBV28 to TRBJ2-1, with 11 bases aligning to TRBD2. V trimming: 8 bases; J trimming: 5 bases; junction bases outside the gene matches: 20. Germline assignment: CDR1 MDHEN and CDR2 SYDVKM. The CDR3 totals 19 residues. The CDR3 protein is CASLGLLAGALSGDNEQFF. CDR3 in DNA: TGTGCCAGCTTGGGGTTACTAGCGGGAGCGCTCTCGGGGGACAATGAGCAGTTCTTC.

V gene TRBV28 combines with J gene TRBJ2-2, with D perhaps TRBD2 (7 bases). Trimming removed 2 bases at V and 3 bases at J, with 13 bases between. This CDR3 is 16 amino acids long. CDR1 and CDR2 (germline): MDHEN, SYDVKM. CDR3: CASSLAGAADTGELFF. CDR3 sequence (DNA): TGTGCCAGCAGTTTAGCGGGGGCGGCGGACACCGGGGAGCTGTTTTTT.

CDR3: CASSSGAYNEQFF. DNA of the CDR3: TGCGCCAGCAGTAGCGGCGCCTACAATGAGCAGTTCTTC. The chain carries TRBV10-2 and TRBJ2-1, with a possible D match to TRBD2 (5 bases). Germline lookup yields CDR1 WSHSY and CDR2 SAAADI. V shed 5 bases and J shed 2 bases, with 7 bases lying between them. The CDR3 extends over 13 amino acids.

The V and J genes are TRBV9 and TRBJ1-6, with 7 bases identical to TRBD1. V dropped 4 bases and J dropped 10; count of bases not matched to a gene: 11. This CDR3 contains 15 residues. CDR1 and CDR2 (germline): SGDLS, YYNGEE. The CDR3 nucleotides read TGTGCCAGCAGCCCGGAGGGGGCGGTTAGGTCACCCCTCCACTTT. It encodes CASSPEGAVRSPLHF. Drawing the rest from reference TRBV9 and TRBJ1-6, the complete variable domain is DSGVTQTPKHLITATGQRVTLRCSPRSGDLSVYWYQQSLDQGLQFLIQYYNGEERAKGNILERFSAQQFPDLHSELNLSSLELGDSALYFCASSPEGAVRSPLHFGNGTRLTVT.

This clone has ten or more counts. This sequence joins TRBV2 and TRBJ1-2; 9 nucleotides line up with TRBD1. V lost 5 bases to trimming and J lost 8 bases; unmatched junction nucleotides: 9. The CDR3 sequence is 14 residues long. Germline V CDR1 and CDR2: SNHLY, FYNNEI. CDR3 amino acids: CASSRQGGNGGYTF. The CDR3 DNA reads TGTGCCAGCAGTAGACAGGGGGGAAATGGGGGCTACACCTTC.

This clone was detected a few times. V is TRBV5-6 and J is TRBJ1-5; D is perhaps TRBD1 (6 bases). This CDR3 comprises 13 residues. The germline CDR1 and CDR2 sequences are SGHDT and YYEEEE. V was cut by 2 bases and J by 6 bases, with 9 bases left in between. The CDR3 reads CASSLGGTQPQHF. CDR3 coding DNA: TGTGCCAGCAGCTTAGGGGGAACTCAGCCCCAGCATTTT.

The V and J genes are TRBV19 and TRBJ2-1, with 8 bases identical to TRBD1. Germline CDR1 and CDR2: LNHDA and SQIVND (reference sequence). The CDR3 spans 13 residues. Trimming at V came to 6 bases and at J to 9 bases, leaving 7 bases not matched to a gene. CDR3 in DNA: TGTGCCAGTAGAAGGACAGGGACGGGTGAGCAGTTCTTC. Its protein is CASRRTGTGEQFF.

The V and J genes are TRBV7-8 and TRBJ1-2, with a weak D call TRBD1 (5 bases). Trimming removed 5 bases from V and 5 bases from J, with 18 bases in between. The CDR3 sequence is 15 residues long. Germline V lookup: CDR1 SGHVS, CDR2 FQNEAQ. CDR3 DNA sequence: TGTGCCAGCAGCACCTACGGGACGGTCCTTTATGGCTACACCTTC. Amino acids: CASSTYGTVLYGYTF.

This clone showed up just once. The chain couples TRBV9 to TRBJ1-2; no definite D call. CDR3 length: 12 amino acids. V was shortened by 3 bases and J by 8 bases, with 11 bases between the two germline ends. Germline CDR1 and CDR2: SGDLS and YYNGEE. The CDR3 loop is CASSGSLRGYTF. The CDR3 DNA sequence: TGTGCCAGCAGCGGGAGCCTGAGAGGCTACACCTTC.

This clone was counted many times. This chain joins TRBV4-1 and TRBJ2-2, with 7 bases aligning to TRBD2. The ends lost 4 bases at V and 1 base at J; junction bases unmatched: 6. In germline, CDR1 is MGHRA, CDR2 YSYEKL. This CDR3 comprises 16 residues. This chain's CDR3 is CASSPGEGRNTGELFF. The DNA for the CDR3 is TGCGCCAGCAGCCCCGGGGAGGGGCGGAACACCGGGGAGCTGTTTTTT.

This clone was picked up one time. This sequence joins TRBV20-1 and TRBJ1-1; D gene unclear. The V end was cut by 5 bases, the J end by 4 bases, with 5 bases between. This CDR3 has 10 residues. Germline loops: CDR1 DFQATT, CDR2 SNEGSKA (reference sequence). This CDR3 reads CSAGRTEAFF. The CDR3 DNA sequence: TGCAGTGCTGGCCGCACTGAAGCTTTCTTT.

CDR3 sequence (DNA): TGCGCCAGCAGCTCCGAAGGGGGGTGGACAGGAATTGAAAAACTGTTTTTT. Its protein is CASSSEGGWTGIEKLFF. The J gene is TRBJ1-4, the V gene TRBV5-1; 7 bases match TRBD1. This CDR3 region has 17 residues. Germline CDR1 SGHRS, CDR2 YFSETQ. V was clipped by 3 bases and J by 7 bases; unmatched bases: 15.

The V call is TRBV6-1, the J call TRBJ2-4; D remains unclear. CDR1 is MNHNS and CDR2 is SASEGT in the germline V gene. This CDR3 spans 13 amino acids. The V end lost 1 base, the J end lost 8 bases, and 9 bases lay between the germline ends. This CDR3 reads CASSEGAKDIQYF. In DNA, the CDR3 is TGTGCCAGCAGTGAAGGGGCCAAGGACATTCAGTACTTC.

J is TRBJ2-5 and V is TRBV7-2; D call uncertain. V was pared by 3 bases and J by 1 base, with 0 bases between. CDR3 size: 11 residues. Germline loops: CDR1 SGHTA, CDR2 FQGNSA. CDR3 bases: TGTGCCAGCAGCTTCCAAGAGACCCAGTACTTC. Its translation is CASSFQETQYF. The full variable domain, rest sourced from reference TRBV7-2 and TRBJ2-5, is GAGVSQSPSNKVTEKGKDVELRCDPISGHTALYWYRQSLGQGLEFLIYFQGNSAPDKSGLPSDRFSAERTGGSVSTLTIQRTQQEDSAVYLCASSFQETQYFGPGTRLLVL.

This rearrangement joins TRBV30 to TRBJ1-5; D gene ambiguous. The CDR3 totals 16 residues. Trimming shortened V by 2 bases and J by 3 bases, and 17 bases separated the two germline ends. CDR1 and CDR2 from the germline V gene are GTSNPN and SVGIG (reference sequence). The CDR3 coding sequence is TGTGCCTGGAGTTCGGGGTCTGATGGGCACAATCAGCCCCAGCATTTT. Encoded protein: CAWSSGSDGHNQPQHF.

Only a few counts were recorded for this clone. The chain employs TRBV5-1 and TRBJ2-7; D call uncertain. Germline values: CDR1 SGHRS, CDR2 YFSETQ. The length of the CDR3 is 15 residues. V was clipped by 1 base and J by 0 bases, with 11 bases between them. The CDR3 protein is CASSLSRQSSYEQYF. CDR3 nucleotide sequence: TGCGCCAGCAGCTTGTCCCGCCAGAGCTCCTACGAGCAGTACTTC.

This clone was seen more than once but under ten times. This chain connects TRBV13 to TRBJ2-7, with 7 bases aligning to TRBD2. V shed 7 bases and J 1 base; nucleotides not matched to a gene: 10. CDR1 PRHDT and CDR2 FYEKMQ come from the germline V gene (reference sequence). The CDR3 consists of 15 residues. Here the CDR3 DNA reads TGTGCCAGCACCATCGCGGGGGAGGGTTCCTACGAGCAGTACTTC. It yields the protein CASTIAGEGSYEQYF.

This clone was detected a few times. J is TRBJ2-2 and V is TRBV6-1; TRBD2 matches 7 bases. The V gene end was trimmed by 8 bases and the J gene end by 4 bases; junction bases not matched to a gene: 10. Germline V gene sequence: CDR1 MNHNS, CDR2 SASEGT. The CDR3 is 15 amino acids. CDR3 sequence: CASPQVGGFTGELFF. The CDR3 bases are TGTGCCAGCCCACAGGTGGGAGGGTTCACCGGGGAGCTGTTTTTT.

The table lists this clone with a count of one. The rearrangement joins TRBV7-9 to TRBJ1-1; D gene uncertain. This CDR3 has 12 amino acids. Germline CDR1 and CDR2: SEHNR and FQNEAQ (reference sequence). V was clipped by 5 bases and J by 7 bases, with 11 bases between them. CDR3 sequence (DNA): TGTGCCAGCAGCCTAAGGGAGGATGAAGCTTTCTTT. This translates into CASSLREDEAFF.

This chain connects TRBV19 to TRBJ2-7; TRBD1 aligns across 9 bases. The V gene's germline CDR1 is LNHDA and CDR2 SQIVND (reference sequence). Unmatched junction bases numbered 6, after V lost 0 bases and J lost 3 bases. The CDR3 spans 16 residues. The DNA of the CDR3 is TGTGCCAGTAGTATAGAGCCGGCGACAGGGGGCTACGAGCAGTACTTC. Encoded protein: CASSIEPATGGYEQYF.

V and J are TRBV5-1 and TRBJ1-2, with D possibly being TRBD1 (5 bases). This CDR3 is 17 amino acids long. V was clipped by 0 bases and J by 4 bases, with 19 bases between them. Germline V gene lookup returns CDR1 SGHRS and CDR2 YFSETQ. The CDR3 spells CASSLDHAGPQGYGYTF. CDR3 DNA: TGCGCCAGCAGCTTGGATCATGCGGGACCGCAGGGCTATGGCTACACCTTC.

This chain's CDR3 is CATIVSGTYNEQFF. DNA of the CDR3: TGTGCTACGATAGTTTCGGGGACATACAATGAGCAGTTCTTC. The chain joins TRBV28 to TRBJ2-1, with D perhaps TRBD1 (6 bases). Per the germline V gene, CDR1 is MDHEN and CDR2 is SYDVKM. This CDR3 has 14 residues.

This chain links TRBV6-5 with TRBJ2-2; D is uncertain. The germline CDR1 and CDR2 sequences are MNHEY and SVGAGI. The V end was cut by 11 bases, the J end by 0 bases, with 7 bases between. The CDR3 is 12 amino acids. In nucleotides, the CDR3 is TGTGCCCTACGCGCGAACACCGGGGAGCTGTTTTTT. Translated, it gives CALRANTGELFF.

The genes are TRBV6-1 and TRBJ1-2; no definite D call. This CDR3 has 12 amino acids. Germline loops: CDR1 MNHNS, CDR2 SASEGT. V lost 6 bases to trimming and J lost 7 bases, with 12 bases between them. The CDR3 DNA sequence: TGTGCCAGCAGAAACCCCTTTCGTGGCTACACCTTC. This codes for CASRNPFRGYTF.

The chain uses TRBV7-8 and TRBJ2-3; 10 bases line up with TRBD1. The J segment lost 4 bases and the V segment lost 5 bases, leaving 6 bases of the junction unmatched. The CDR3 is 15 residues long. Germline CDR1 and CDR2: SGHVS and FQNEAQ. CDR3 in DNA: TGTGCCAGCAGCGCGACCGGGACAGGGGCAGATACGCAGTATTTT. This encodes CASSATGTGADTQYF.

This clone was recorded a few times. The chain has TRBV5-1 and TRBJ1-1; 7 positions agree with TRBD1. The V gene's germline CDR1 is SGHRS and CDR2 YFSETQ. With 1 base clipped from V and 4 bases from J, the junction kept 10 bases outside the gene matches. The CDR3 sequence is 16 residues long. The CDR3 reads CASSLKTDREATEAFF. The CDR3 coding sequence is TGCGCCAGCAGCTTGAAGACCGACAGGGAGGCCACTGAAGCTTTCTTT.

This chain links TRBV19 with TRBJ2-1; D is uncertain. CDR3 length: 12 amino acids. CDR1 and CDR2 (germline): LNHDA, SQIVND (reference sequence). V lost 8 bases, J lost 4 bases, and 9 bases lay in between. Here the CDR3 DNA reads TGTGCCAGTGCGTTAACGTACAATGAGCAGTTCTTC. Translation gives CASALTYNEQFF.

This chain uses TRBV2 with TRBJ1-3; no clear D. V was pared by 1 base and J by 4 bases, with 8 bases between. The germline V gene encodes CDR1 SNHLY and CDR2 FYNNEI. This CDR3 comprises 14 residues. CDR3 in amino acids: CASSEGTPGNTIYF. The CDR3 bases are TGTGCCAGCAGTGAAGGCACCCCCGGAAACACCATATATTTT.

In its sample, this clone was seen once. The genes are TRBV9 and TRBJ2-3, with 9 positions matching TRBD2. The CDR3 covers 16 residues. CDR1 and CDR2 from the germline V gene are SGDLS and YYNGEE. The V segment lost 2 bases and the J segment 1 base; nucleotides outside the gene matches: 5. The CDR3 loop is CASSVDRTSGTDTQYF. Written as DNA, the CDR3 is TGTGCCAGCAGCGTCGATCGGACTAGCGGCACAGATACGCAGTATTTT.

This chain uses TRBV28 with TRBJ2-7; D is unresolved. V lost 3 bases, J lost 7 bases, and 10 bases lay in between. Looked up from germline, CDR1 is MDHEN and CDR2 is SYDVKM. The CDR3 covers 12 residues. CDR3 bases: TGTGCCAGCAGTTTCTCGGTTGGGGAGCAGTACTTC. As protein: CASSFSVGEQYF.

The J gene is TRBJ1-1, the V gene TRBV28; D not certain. V lost 1 base, J lost 0 bases, and 9 bases lay in between. The CDR3 is 15 amino acids. Germline values: CDR1 MDHEN, CDR2 SYDVKM. The CDR3 DNA follows: TGTGCCAGCAGTTTATATGGGATGCTGAACACTGAAGCTTTCTTT. Protein: CASSLYGMLNTEAFF.

V gene TRBV2 combines with J gene TRBJ2-3, with D perhaps matching TRBD2 (5 bases). The germline V gene encodes CDR1 SNHLY and CDR2 FYNNEI. The CDR3 loop spans 15 amino acids. The germline V and J ends were trimmed by 6 bases and 5 bases, with 18 bases remaining between them. CDR3 sequence: CASRESGMKGDTQYF. CDR3 DNA sequence: TGTGCCAGCAGAGAGAGCGGAATGAAGGGAGATACGCAGTATTTT.